The source of this TCR beta chain is a study of blood T cell repertoires in COVID-19. Whole-study context: The samples span acute and convalescent COVID-19 from the United States, Italy and Spain.

In the original processing: Reference gene primer amplification yielded estimated nucleated cell counts. Libraries were prepared by immunoSEQ multiplex PCR; TCRdb keeps only in-frame clonotypes and omits some of them. The V and J calls and clone size are taken from that table; D and trimming were inferred from the DNA. The sample has 30,000 to 45,000 clones; about 88% are singletons. The CDR3 consists of 16 residues. The germline CDR1 and CDR2 sequences are SEHNR and FQNEAQ (reference sequence). V lost 1 base, J lost 6 bases, and 5 bases stayed unmatched. This TCR came from a man aged 60 to 69 with active COVID-19. The chain carries TRBV7-9 and TRBJ2-2, with 10 bases aligning to TRBD2. Sequenced sample: peripheral blood. The CDR3 spells CASSLVLAGEPGELFF. CDR3 bases: TGTGCCAGCAGCTTAGTGCTAGCGGGAGAACCCGGGGAGCTGTTTTTT.